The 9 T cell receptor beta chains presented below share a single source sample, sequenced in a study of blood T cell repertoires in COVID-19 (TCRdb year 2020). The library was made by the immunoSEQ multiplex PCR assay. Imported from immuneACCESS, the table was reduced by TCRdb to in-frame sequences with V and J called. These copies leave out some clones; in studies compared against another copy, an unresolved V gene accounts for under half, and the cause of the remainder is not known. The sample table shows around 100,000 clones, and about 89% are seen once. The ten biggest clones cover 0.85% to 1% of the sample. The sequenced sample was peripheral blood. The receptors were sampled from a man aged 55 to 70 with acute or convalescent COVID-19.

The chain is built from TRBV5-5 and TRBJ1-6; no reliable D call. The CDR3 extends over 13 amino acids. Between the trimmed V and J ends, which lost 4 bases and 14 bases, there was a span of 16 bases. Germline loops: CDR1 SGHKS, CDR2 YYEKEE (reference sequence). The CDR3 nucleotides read TGTGCCAGCAGCCTAAGCCCCGACTCGTCCCTCCACTTT. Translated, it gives CASSLSPDSSLHF.

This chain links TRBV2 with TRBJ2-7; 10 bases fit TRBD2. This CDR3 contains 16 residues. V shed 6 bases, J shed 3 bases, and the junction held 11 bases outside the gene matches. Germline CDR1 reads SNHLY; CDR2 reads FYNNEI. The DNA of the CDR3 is TGTGCCAGCAGCCCCAGACTAGCGGGCCCTCTCTACGAGCAGTACTTC. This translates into CASSPRLAGPLYEQYF.

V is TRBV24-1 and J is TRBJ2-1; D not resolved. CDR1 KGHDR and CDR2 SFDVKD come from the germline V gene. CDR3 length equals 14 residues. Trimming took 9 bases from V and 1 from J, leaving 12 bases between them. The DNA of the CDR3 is TGTGCCACCGGCGGCGACGGGTCCTACAATGAGCAGTTCTTC. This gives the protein CATGGDGSYNEQFF.

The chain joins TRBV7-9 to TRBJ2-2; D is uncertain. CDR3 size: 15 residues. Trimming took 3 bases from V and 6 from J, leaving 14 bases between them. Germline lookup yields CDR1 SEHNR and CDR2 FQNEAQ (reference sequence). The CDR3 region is CASSLRIAPPGELFF. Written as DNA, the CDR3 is TGTGCCAGCAGCTTGCGAATAGCCCCACCCGGGGAGCTGTTTTTT.

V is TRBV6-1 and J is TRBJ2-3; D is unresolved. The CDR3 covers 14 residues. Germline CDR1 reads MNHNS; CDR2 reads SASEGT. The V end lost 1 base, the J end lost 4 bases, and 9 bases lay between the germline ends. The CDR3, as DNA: TGTGCCAGCAGTGAAGGTCTTCTACCAGATACGCAGTATTTT. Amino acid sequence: CASSEGLLPDTQYF.

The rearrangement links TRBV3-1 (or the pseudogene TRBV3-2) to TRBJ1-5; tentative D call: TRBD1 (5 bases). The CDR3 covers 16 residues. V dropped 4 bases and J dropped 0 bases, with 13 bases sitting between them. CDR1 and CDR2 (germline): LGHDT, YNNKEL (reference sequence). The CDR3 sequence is CASSPTPGHSNQPQHF. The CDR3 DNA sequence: TGTGCCAGCAGCCCAACTCCCGGACATAGCAATCAGCCCCAGCATTTT.

The DNA of the CDR3 is TGTGCCAGCAGCTTAAAGACTTCGGTTGGGGAAAAACTGTTTTTT. Its translation is CASSLKTSVGEKLFF. V is TRBV7-9 and J is TRBJ1-4; no clear D. Looked up from germline, CDR1 is SEHNR and CDR2 is FQNEAQ (reference sequence). This CDR3 contains 15 residues. V dropped 2 bases and J dropped 8 bases, with 15 bases sitting between them.

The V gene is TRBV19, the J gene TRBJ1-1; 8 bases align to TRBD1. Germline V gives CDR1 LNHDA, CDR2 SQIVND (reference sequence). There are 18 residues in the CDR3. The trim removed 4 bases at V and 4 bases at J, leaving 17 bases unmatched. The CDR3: CASSTDRDGWIMSTEAFF. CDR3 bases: TGTGCCAGTAGTACGGACAGGGATGGTTGGATCATGAGCACTGAAGCTTTCTTT.

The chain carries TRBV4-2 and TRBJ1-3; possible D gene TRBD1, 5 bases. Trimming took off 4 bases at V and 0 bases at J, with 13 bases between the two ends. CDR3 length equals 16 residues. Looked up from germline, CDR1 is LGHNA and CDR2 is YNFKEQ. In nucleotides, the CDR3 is TGTGCCAGCAGCCCCGGGGCGGGGAGCTCTGGAAACACCATATATTTT. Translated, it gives CASSPGAGSSGNTIYF.